The T cell receptor beta chain under discussion was sequenced for a study of T cells in Graves' hyperthyroidism and ophthalmopathy. Study-level background: Upon initial diagnosis and before any treatment, peripheral blood was collected. Study observations and caveats: Blood also carried most thyroid clonotypes expanded above 0.001.

Germline assignment: CDR1 MNHNS and CDR2 SASEGT. The CDR3 is 13 amino acids. About this clonotype itself: The target antigen is unknown. Germline and junction disagree at one end, which may indicate a read error.

Template material for amplifying TCR beta CDR3 regions consisted of RNA transcripts. The HTBI primer set drove a first-round RT-PCR of the TCR CDR3. A single record per CDR3 protein comes from TCRdb applying MiXCR to the multiplex PCR reads. The sample consists of about 620,000 distinct CDR3 sequences, around 15% of them appearing once. Any patient presenting with uncontrolled infection, other autoimmune disease, pregnancy or lactation was left out. The origin of this receptor is a woman aged 25 to 45 with Graves' hyperthyroidism. Material: blood. This chain joins TRBV6-1 and TRBJ2-5, with 9 bases matching TRBD2. CDR3 residues: CASNLAGRETQYF. CDR3 nucleotide sequence: TGTGCCAGCAACCTAGCGGGAAGAGAGACCCAATACTTC.